In this sample, the clone carrying this T cell receptor beta chain turned up once. TCRdb's copy holds only in-frame clones and misses some; the assay was immunoSEQ multiplex PCR. The sample shows 41,000 or so clones, more than 75% of them seen only once. Germline CDR1 is SGHTA and CDR2 is FQGTGA. The CDR3 is 15 residues long. V gave up 6 bases and J gave up 0 bases, with 12 bases separating them. The sample originates from a study of memory CD4+ T cells and cytomegalovirus serostatus. Single viable CD3+CD4+CD8-CD45RO+ cells were sorted as the memory CD4+ T cells. The receptor's source is an adult in good health and CMV-seronegative. The sample consisted of memory CD4+ T cells from blood. The V and J genes are TRBV7-3 and TRBJ1-3; maybe TRBD1 (5 bases). The CDR3 nucleotides read TGTGCCAGCAGTAGGGACTCAAGCTCTGGAAACACCATATATTTT. Its translation is CASSRDSSSGNTIYF.